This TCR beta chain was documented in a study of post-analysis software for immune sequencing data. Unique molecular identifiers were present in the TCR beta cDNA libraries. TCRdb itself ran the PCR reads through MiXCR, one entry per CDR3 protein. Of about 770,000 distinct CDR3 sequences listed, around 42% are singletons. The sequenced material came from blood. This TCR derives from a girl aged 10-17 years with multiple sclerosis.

CDR3 DNA sequence: TGTGCCAGCAGCCCGACCCCGGGCGAAGGGGCTTACGAGCAGTACTTC. Its protein is CASSPTPGEGAYEQYF. This sequence joins TRBV5-4 and TRBJ2-7; tentative D call: TRBD1 (5 bases). Per the germline V gene, CDR1 is SGHNT and CDR2 is YYREEE (reference sequence). V lost 4 bases and J lost 4, with 21 bases in between. This CDR3 spans 16 amino acids.